This TCR beta chain emerged from a study of cytomegalovirus exposure and HLA in healthy donors. Study observations and caveats: With later analysis, a missense DCLRE1C variant became linked to TCR beta V- and J-gene trimming.

On this clone itself: The antigen is unknown.

Germline CDR1 is MNHEY and CDR2 is SMNVEV (reference sequence). This CDR3 has 13 amino acids. Trimming cost V 6 bases and J 3 bases, with 8 bases left between them. A multiplex PCR was run with 60 Vbeta primers and 13 Jbeta primers. Sequencing used immunoSEQ multiplex PCR; TCRdb keeps in-frame clones, though not all of them. The sample shows approximately 150,000 clones, roughly 80% of them seen only once. The rearrangement links TRBV27 to TRBJ2-2; D uncertain. This clonotype was obtained from a boy between 2 and 10 years old in good health and CMV-seronegative. Sequencing was done on a sample of PBMCs. In DNA form, the CDR3 reads TGTGCCAGCAGCCCACTTGACACCGGGGAGCTGTTTTTT. Translating gives CASSPLDTGELFF.